One and the same sample provided the 30 T cell receptor beta chains below, sequenced in a study of CD8+ T cells in alopecia areata. Extracted RNA was reverse transcribed into cDNA, the sequencing template. The protocol was immunoSEQ multiplex PCR, while the TCRdb copy is restricted to in-frame clones and leaves out a portion. The table lists about 270,000 clones, with no singletons. It was with CD4, CD8alpha, NKG2D, NKG2ACE and other markers that pooled cutaneous lymph node cells were sorted. The sample was CD4+ T cells sorted from a lymph node. These TCRs come from a C3H/HeJ mouse with alopecia areata. This line is of MHC haplotype H2-k.

Comments on this clone: Genes and germline come from the mouse. Read sequence stops 3 residues before the CDR3 end, and the germline J gene provides the missing end. The gene calls are TRBV19 and TRBJ1-6; D not resolved. TRBJ1-6 is an ORF for which the function is uncertain. The ends were cut back, 4 bases at V and 0 bases at J, with 11 bases in the middle. The CDR3 length is 16 residues. CDR1 is FNHDT, CDR2 SITEND, per germline (reference sequence). The covered CDR3 bases are TGTGCCAGCAGTGGAAGCTGGGGTTCCTATAATTCGCCC. Translated: CASSGSWGSYNSP. The complete CDR3 reads CASSGSWGSYNSPLYF.

This clone was found a few times. Gene names are the mouse ones. The read terminates 4 residues before the CDR3 end, so the remaining end is supplied by the germline J gene. J is TRBJ2-1 and V is TRBV31; a possible D gene is TRBD2 (5 bases). The CDR3 spans 14 residues. Trimming pared 0 bases from V and 2 bases from J, leaving 8 bases between. Germline values: CDR1 GKSSPN, CDR2 SITVG. CDR3 DNA, as far as it was read: TGTGCCTGGAGTCTATTTGGGGACTATGCT. Encoded protein: CAWSLFGDYA. Given in full, the CDR3 is CAWSLFGDYAEQFF. The full variable domain, completed using reference TRBV31 and TRBJ2-1, is AQTIHQWPVAEIKAVGSPLSLGCTIKGKSSPNLYWYWQATGGTLQQLFYSITVGQVESVVQLNLSASRPKDDQFILSTEKLLLSHSGFYLCAWSLFGDYAEQFFGPGTRLTVL.

Turning to this clone: The gene symbols are mouse symbols. Partial CDR3 DNA: TGTGCCAGCAGTAACCAGGGACACCCAAACTCC. Translation: CASSNQGHPNS. The CDR3 as a whole reads CASSNQGHPNSDYTF. J is TRBJ1-2 and V is TRBV19; tentative D call: TRBD1 (6 bases). The read gets to within 4 residues of the CDR3 end, and the germline J gene fills in the rest. Germline CDR1 reads FNHDT; CDR2 reads SITEND (reference sequence). This CDR3 spans 15 amino acids. Trimming took 3 bases from V and 0 from J, leaving 12 bases between them.

On this clone itself: A much larger clone differs from this one at a single base, so this may be a read error. Genes and germline come from the mouse. The CDR3 end lies 3 residues beyond the end of the read and is filled in from the germline J gene. The chain combines TRBV13-2 with TRBJ1-6; TRBD1 might be the D (6 bases). TRBJ1-6 is an ORF, and what it does is uncertain. The CDR3 sequence is 13 residues long. Trimming removed 3 bases from V and 5 bases from J, with 6 bases in between. Germline loops: CDR1 NNHNN, CDR2 SYGAGS (reference sequence). CDR3 DNA, as far as it was read: TGTGCCAGCGGTGGGACAGATAATTCGCCC. It encodes CASGGTDNSP. The full CDR3 sequence reads CASGGTDNSPLYF.

This clone has a handful of counts. Gene names are the mouse ones. The read gets to within 4 residues of the CDR3 end, and the germline J gene fills in the rest. This sample includes further DNA sequences coding for the same CDR3. The V and J genes are TRBV13-2 and TRBJ2-1; tentative D call: TRBD2 (6 bases). Trimming took 0 bases from V and 3 from J, leaving 7 bases between them. CDR3 length: 14 residues. Germline CDR1 and CDR2: NNHNN and SYGAGS (reference sequence). Incomplete CDR3 DNA: TGTGCCAGCGGTGATGGGGGGGTCTATGCT. Amino acid sequence: CASGDGGVYA. The full CDR3 reads CASGDGGVYAEQFF.

This clone was detected only a few times. Gene names denote mouse genes. The CDR3 is cut off 4 residues early in the read; its end comes from the germline J gene. Other DNA sequences within the sample encode an identical CDR3. The chain employs TRBV13-1 and TRBJ2-4; 11 bases are a match to TRBD1. This CDR3 spans 14 amino acids. Germline V gene lookup returns CDR1 NSHNY and CDR2 SYGAGN. Here the CDR3 reads CASSGGTGGNTLYF. CDR3 DNA, as far as it was read: TGTGCCAGCAGTGGCGGGACAGGGGGAAAC.

This clone was seen a few times. Gene names refer to mouse genes. The CDR3 is cut off 4 residues early in the read; its end comes from the germline J gene. Additional DNA sequences in this sample encode the identical CDR3. The chain combines TRBV13-2 with TRBJ2-3, with TRBD2 matching 11 bases. After removal of 3 bases from V and 0 bases from J, the junction contained 3 bases not matched to a gene. Germline V gene data show CDR1 as NNHNN and CDR2 as SYGAGS (reference sequence). The CDR3 is 16 residues long. The covered CDR3 bases are TGTGCCAGCGGTGCCCGGGACTGGGGGAGTGCAGAA. Amino acids: CASGARDWGSAE. The CDR3 in its entirety is CASGARDWGSAETLYF.

A note on this clone: Here the gene names and germline are mouse. The read gets to within 3 residues of the CDR3 end, and the germline J gene fills in the rest. The same CDR3 is also encoded by other DNA sequences in this sample. The gene calls are TRBV31 and TRBJ1-6; 11 bases line up with TRBD1. TRBJ1-6 belongs to the ORF category, with a function that is uncertain. Germline V gene sequence: CDR1 GKSSPN, CDR2 SITVG. There are 14 residues in the CDR3. V lost 1 base and J lost 7; bases outside the gene matches: 0. The CDR3: CAWSRDRGNSPLYF. CDR3 DNA, as far as it was read: TGTGCCTGGAGTCGGGACAGGGGGAATTCGCCC.

In its sample, this clone was seen a few times. The genes are named according to mouse. The sequenced fragment ends 4 residues before the CDR3 boundary, so the rest is inferred from the germline J gene. Additional DNA sequences in this sample encode the identical CDR3. The genes are TRBV17 and TRBJ2-7; 7 bases agree with TRBD1. Trimming took 0 bases from V and 0 from J; bases not matched to a gene: 2. This CDR3 comprises 15 residues. Germline V gives CDR1 MNHDT, CDR2 YYDKIL. The CDR3 DNA, read in part, is TGTGCTAGCAGTAGAGATCGGGACAGCTCCTAT. This gives the protein CASSRDRDSSY. The whole CDR3 region reads CASSRDRDSSYEQYF.

This clone came up a few times. Each gene name is a mouse one. The DNA ends 4 residues before the CDR3 does, and the rest of the CDR3 is filled in from the germline J gene. The rearrangement links TRBV13-2 to TRBJ2-3, with 9 nucleotides matching TRBD1. The ends lost 3 bases at V and 0 bases at J; junction bases unmatched: 8. This CDR3 comprises 17 residues. The germline gives CDR1 NNHNN, CDR2 SYGAGS (reference sequence). CDR3 residues: CASGAPGQGGSAETLYF. Partial CDR3 DNA: TGTGCCAGCGGTGCACCGGGACAGGGAGGGAGTGCAGAA.

This clone was detected many times. Mouse gene names apply. The read finishes 4 residues shy of the CDR3 end, and the germline J gene is used to complete it. This chain uses TRBV17 with TRBJ2-1; 13 bases are a match to TRBD2. This CDR3 is 16 amino acids long. Germline lookup yields CDR1 MNHDT and CDR2 YYDKIL. V was pared by 1 base and J by 5 bases, with 2 bases of the junction left unmatched. Incomplete CDR3 DNA: TGTGCTAGCAGTAGAGTCGGGACTGGGGGGGATGCT. Translating gives CASSRVGTGGDA. The whole CDR3 sequence reads CASSRVGTGGDAEQFF.

In this sample, this clone turned up a few times. Mouse germline and gene names are used. This CDR3 is CASSEDWGSSYEQYF. Partial CDR3 DNA: TGTGCCAGCAGTGAGGACTGGGGGAGCTCCTAT. This chain links TRBV13-1 with TRBJ2-7, with 10 bases identical to TRBD2. The read finishes 4 residues shy of the CDR3 end, and the germline J gene is used to complete it. CDR3 length equals 15 residues. The V and J ends lost 2 bases and 0 bases, in that order; junction bases with no gene match: 2. Germline values: CDR1 NSHNY, CDR2 SYGAGN.

As to this clone: Germline and genes: mouse. The read comes to an end 4 residues before the CDR3 does, leaving the germline J gene to fill in the end. The chain recombines TRBV19 with TRBJ2-7; maybe TRBD1 (5 bases). The CDR3 consists of 12 residues. The germline CDR1 and CDR2 sequences are FNHDT and SITEND (reference sequence). CDR3 sequence: CASSMGRDEQYF. The DNA read from the CDR3 is TGTGCCAGCAGTATGGGCAGGGAT.

This clone came up a few times. Gene names and germline match the mouse. The covered CDR3 bases are TGTGCCAGCGCCAATCACAGGGAT. It translates to CASANHRD. The full CDR3 reads CASANHRDEQYF. This chain joins TRBV14 and TRBJ2-7; D perhaps matches TRBD1 (6 bases). The observed sequence ends 4 residues before the CDR3 terminus, with the missing tail filled in from the germline J gene. Germline CDR1 reads SGHDT; CDR2 reads FRDEAV. The CDR3 spans 12 residues. Full variable domain (missing parts from reference TRBV14 and TRBJ2-7): EAGVTQSPRYAVLQEGQAVSFWCDPISGHDTLYWYQQPRDQGPQLLVYFRDEAVIDNSQLPSDRFSAVRPKGTNSTLKIQSAKQGDTATYLCASANHRDEQYFGPGTRLTVL.

With respect to this clone: Gene names denote mouse genes. The observed sequence ends 4 residues before the CDR3 terminus, with the missing tail filled in from the germline J gene. The rearrangement uses TRBV5 and TRBJ1-1, with TRBD1 matching 8 bases. CDR1 and CDR2 from the germline V gene are LGHNA and YNLKQL (reference sequence). This CDR3 comprises 14 residues. CDR3 amino acids: CASSQDGQGGEVFF. Incomplete CDR3 DNA: TGTGCCAGCAGCCAAGATGGACAGGGCGGA.

In its sample, this clone was seen a few times. The genes and germline here are from mouse. Read sequence stops 4 residues before the CDR3 end, and the germline J gene provides the missing end. The chain uses TRBV17 and TRBJ2-5, with D tentatively TRBD1 (5 bases). The V gene lost 5 bases and the J gene lost 0 bases, with 6 bases spanning the gap. The CDR3 has 13 amino acids. Germline V gene data show CDR1 as MNHDT and CDR2 as YYDKIL. This chain's CDR3 is CASSPGNQDTQYF. CDR3 DNA (partial): TGTGCTAGCAGTCCAGGGAACCAAGAC.

At least ten counts were recorded for this clone. Gene names and germline refer to mouse. The sequence runs out 4 residues before the end of the CDR3; the remainder is reconstructed from the germline J gene. The chain combines TRBV3 with TRBJ2-5; D uncertain. The CDR3 sequence is 13 residues long. The ends were cut back, 1 base at V and 3 bases at J, with 5 bases in the middle. Germline CDR1 and CDR2: SNHLY and FYNGKV (reference sequence). The sequenced part of the CDR3 DNA is TGTGCCAGCAGCTTAGAACAGCAAGAC. Protein sequence: CASSLEQQD. In full, the CDR3 is CASSLEQQDTQYF.

This clone occurred many times. All gene names here are mouse names. The read stops 3 residues short of the end of the CDR3; the missing end is completed from the germline J gene. Within the sample, other DNA sequences also encode this same CDR3. The chain carries TRBV5 and TRBJ1-6, with D tentatively TRBD1 (5 bases). TRBJ1-6 is given ORF status, its function remaining uncertain. The CDR3 covers 16 residues. Germline V CDR1 and CDR2: LGHNA, YNLKQL (reference sequence). V lost 0 bases, J lost 0 bases, and 6 bases lay in between. Incomplete CDR3 DNA: TGTGCCAGCAGCCAAGACAGGGATTCCTATAATTCGCCC. This translates into CASSQDRDSYNSP. The complete CDR3 reads CASSQDRDSYNSPLYF.

Notes on this clone: The germline and genes are mouse ones. The sequence runs out 4 residues before the end of the CDR3; the remainder is reconstructed from the germline J gene. V and J are TRBV19 and TRBJ2-2; 7 bases are shared with TRBD1. J gave up 0 bases and V 6 bases, and 5 bases lay outside the gene matches. The CDR3 sequence is 15 residues long. The germline gives CDR1 FNHDT, CDR2 SITEND (reference sequence). The CDR3 spells CASTRDRANTGQLYF. Incomplete CDR3 DNA: TGTGCCAGCACCCGGGACAGAGCAAACACCGGG.

This clone was observed at least ten times. Gene names follow the mouse nomenclature. The read finishes 3 residues shy of the CDR3 end, and the germline J gene is used to complete it. This sequence joins TRBV5 and TRBJ1-6; tentatively, D is TRBD1 (6 bases). TRBJ1-6 is sorted into the ORF group, with uncertain function. The CDR3 has 13 residues. From germline, CDR1 is LGHNA and CDR2 YNLKQL (reference sequence). Trimming left V 2 bases short and J 8 bases short, with 7 bases between. The CDR3 protein is CASSQSGDSPLYF. The covered CDR3 bases are TGTGCCAGCAGCCAATCAGGGGATTCGCCC.

This clone came up a few times. The listed genes are named as in mouse. The CDR3 end lies 4 residues beyond the end of the read and is filled in from the germline J gene. The chain recombines TRBV13-3 with TRBJ2-7, with TRBD1 as a possible D gene (7 bases). This CDR3 has 11 amino acids. CDR1 and CDR2 (germline): NNHDY, SYVADS. V was pared by 10 bases and J by 3 bases, with 11 bases between. The CDR3 DNA, read in part, is TGTGCCCCGAGGGGGCTCTAT. Translation gives CAPRGLY. The entire CDR3 reads CAPRGLYEQYF.

About this clone: Gene names and germline refer to mouse. The read ends 4 residues early relative to the CDR3; the germline J gene fills the gap. The sample contains more than one DNA sequence encoding this CDR3. The genes are TRBV1 and TRBJ2-7; perhaps TRBD1 as D (6 bases). Germline V lookup: CDR1 NSQYPW, CDR2 LRSPGD (reference sequence). Trimming pared 3 bases from V and 3 bases from J, leaving 9 bases between. This CDR3 comprises 13 residues. The CDR3 sequence: CTCSARDNYEQYF. CDR3 DNA, as far as it was read: TGCACCTGCAGTGCCCGGGACAACTAT.

A remark on this clone: Mouse gene names and germline throughout. Read sequence stops 4 residues before the CDR3 end, and the germline J gene provides the missing end. Other DNA variants within this sample encode the same CDR3. The rearrangement uses TRBV19 and TRBJ2-3; tentative D call: TRBD1 (5 bases). Germline loops: CDR1 FNHDT, CDR2 SITEND (reference sequence). This CDR3 comprises 14 residues. With 2 bases removed from V and 0 bases from J, the gap between germline ends came to 7 bases. The CDR3 reads CASSMRGSAETLYF. CDR3 DNA, as far as it was read: TGTGCCAGCAGTATGAGGGGTAGTGCAGAA.

This clone was counted only a few times. These gene names are mouse names. The DNA read from the CDR3 is TGTGCCAGCAGTGTGGGGGGGCGCGAC. Its translation: CASSVGGRD. The full CDR3 protein is CASSVGGRDDYTF. The J gene is TRBJ1-2, the V gene TRBV13-3, with D possibly being TRBD1 (6 bases). From the germline J gene comes the end of the CDR3, since the read stops 4 residues before it. This CDR3 region has 13 residues. Germline assignment: CDR1 NNHDY and CDR2 SYVADS.

As to this clone: All gene names here are mouse names. The read comes to an end 4 residues before the CDR3 does, leaving the germline J gene to fill in the end. The rearrangement links TRBV31 to TRBJ2-7, with 8 bases identical to TRBD2. V was clipped by 4 bases and J by 0 bases; unmatched bases: 2. The germline V gene has CDR1 GKSSPN and CDR2 SITVG. This CDR3 comprises 13 residues. Incomplete CDR3 DNA: TGTGCCTGGAACTGGGGGAGCTCCTAT. As protein: CAWNWGSSY. The whole CDR3 sequence is CAWNWGSSYEQYF.

There are a few counts of this clone. Mouse names are used for the genes. Read coverage stops 4 residues before the CDR3 terminus; the germline J gene supplies the remainder. The chain uses TRBV13-3 and TRBJ2-7; 7 bases match TRBD1. CDR1 and CDR2 (germline): NNHDY, SYVADS. CDR3 length equals 11 residues. CDR3 in amino acids: CASMGQYEQYF. The DNA read from the CDR3 is TGTGCCAGCATGGGACAGTAT.

This clone appeared a few times. The gene names given are mouse names. Read coverage stops 4 residues before the CDR3 terminus; the germline J gene supplies the remainder. This chain joins TRBV13-1 and TRBJ2-2; TRBD1 matches at 9 bases. The CDR3 covers 16 residues. Germline trimming cut 3 bases from V and 1 base from J; bases unmatched to any gene: 4. Per the germline V gene, CDR1 is NSHNY and CDR2 is SYGAGN. The DNA read from the CDR3 is TGTGCCAGCAGTGGGGGGGACAGGGAAAACACCGGG. Its protein product is CASSGGDRENTG. In full, the CDR3 is CASSGGDRENTGQLYF.

To note about this clone: Genes here carry mouse names. The read terminates 4 residues ahead of where the CDR3 ends, so the germline J gene completes it. The chain links TRBV13-3 to TRBJ2-1, with TRBD2 matching over 8 bases. The CDR3 spans 15 residues. Germline CDR1 reads NNHDY; CDR2 reads SYVADS. The CDR3 loop is CASSDGWGGAAEQFF. The sequenced part of the CDR3 DNA is TGTGCCAGCAGTGATGGATGGGGGGGAGCAGCT.

In regard to this clone: Here the gene names and germline are mouse. CDR3 DNA, as far as it was read: TGTGCCAGCAGTGCTGTCTACCAAGAC. Protein: CASSAVYQD. The entire CDR3 sequence reads CASSAVYQDTQYF. This chain joins TRBV13-3 and TRBJ2-5; D ambiguous. The CDR3 is cut off 4 residues early in the read; its end comes from the germline J gene. V lost 3 bases and J lost 1, with 6 bases in between. Germline CDR1 and CDR2: NNHDY and SYVADS. CDR3 length equals 13 residues.

This clone was seen more than once but under ten times. Gene names refer to mouse genes. The CDR3 end lies 4 residues beyond the end of the read and is filled in from the germline J gene. The chain has TRBV13-1 and TRBJ2-5, with D possibly TRBD1 on 6 matching bases. Germline assignment: CDR1 NSHNY and CDR2 SYGAGN. Trimming removed 0 bases at V and 3 bases at J, with 11 bases between. CDR3 length equals 15 residues. The DNA read from the CDR3 is TGTGCCAGCAGTGATGCCGGGACAAAACAAGAC. Its protein product is CASSDAGTKQD. The complete CDR3 protein is CASSDAGTKQDTQYF.